This TCR beta chain originates from a study of T cell changes during pregnancy in multiple sclerosis (dated by TCRdb to between 2018 and 2021). About the full investigation: The study examined how the T cell repertoire changed over the course of pregnancy in women with multiple sclerosis.

A remark on this clone: The clone's antigen remains unknown. There are no base qualities to consult, and no much larger clone falls within one base.

V and J lose 7 bases and 0 bases, and a span of 19 bases separates them. Measured from the cysteine to the phenylalanine, the CDR3 is 17 residues long. Only the CDR3 DNA is retained, 51 bases long and in frame from the first base. Based on the germline V gene (reference sequence), the CDR1 and CDR2 sequences are MNHEY and SMNVEV. Receptor libraries were prepared by the immunoSEQ multiplex PCR assay. In its TCRdb copy, this immuneACCESS table keeps in-frame sequences only and misses some clones. Where compared with another copy, unresolved V genes explain less than half of these, and the others have no known cause. This sample lists 25,000 to 35,000 clones; more than 85% were detected once. 3% to 4% of the sample goes to the ten largest clones.

This receptor was identified in a female donor in good health, enrolled as a control in a pregnancy study. This specimen consisted of CD4+ T cells from peripheral blood mononuclear cells, obtained in the first trimester of pregnancy. Recombination connected TRBV27 to TRBJ2-1, with TRBD2 as a weak D call on 7 bases. The CDR3 reads CASTPRAGAGSYNEQFF. The DNA reads TGTGCCAGCACCCCCAGGGCGGGGGCCGGCTCCTACAATGAGCAGTTCTTC.